These T cell receptor beta chains were read from a single sample in a study of cytomegalovirus exposure and HLA in healthy donors. Method: immunoSEQ multiplex PCR; TCRdb's copy keeps in-frame clones and lacks some. The repertoire holds approximately 150,000 clones, about 85% seen once, with approximately 2% in the top ten. The sequenced sample consisted of PBMCs. Receptors were obtained from a man aged 30 to 39 in good health and CMV-seropositive. CDR3s include the opening cysteine and the closing phenylalanine or tryptophan. The D gene is left open where the match is weak. Only part of the rows carry a size: once, few, many, or a class if the clone is expanded.

TRBV27	-	TRBJ1-1	-	CASSLQVGGTEAFF	TGTGCCAGCAGTCTACAGGTCGGGGGCACTGAAGCTTTCTTT
TRBV2	TRBD1	TRBJ2-5	-	CASSRIAGGGQETQYF	TGTGCCAGCAGTAGGATCGCAGGGGGCGGACAAGAGACCCAGTACTTC
TRBV12-5	TRBD1	TRBJ2-7	-	CASGQGTGWGQYF	TGTGCTAGTGGTCAAGGGACAGGGTGGGGGCAGTACTTC
TRBV27	-	TRBJ1-4	-	CASSRGHLGEKLFF	TGTGCCAGCTCACGCGGGCATTTGGGTGAAAAACTGTTTTTT
TRBV5-4	-	TRBJ2-1	-	CASSLLGPSGGAAEQFF	TGTGCCAGCAGCTTGTTAGGCCCAAGTGGGGGGGCCGCTGAGCAGTTCTTC
TRBV15	-	TRBJ1-1	-	CATSRGTGTEAFF	TGTGCCACCAGCAGAGGAACGGGGACTGAAGCTTTCTTT
TRBV4-1	TRBD2	TRBJ2-1	-	CASSQAQLAANNEQFF	TGCGCCAGCAGCCAAGCGCAACTAGCGGCCAACAATGAGCAGTTCTTC
TRBV6-6	-	TRBJ2-5	-	CASSYSEQETQYF	TGTGCCAGCAGTTACTCCGAGCAAGAGACCCAGTACTTC
TRBV5-1	-	TRBJ2-7	-	CASSLGSAGSSYEQYF	TGCGCCAGCAGCTTGGGGTCAGCAGGGTCATCCTACGAGCAGTACTTC
TRBV2	-	TRBJ2-5	-	CASSDLTGRGQETQYF	TGTGCCAGCAGTGATCTTACAGGGAGGGGACAAGAGACCCAGTACTTC
TRBV7-9	TRBD2	TRBJ2-1	-	CASSLALAGAYNEQFF	TGTGCCAGCAGCTTAGCATTAGCGGGGGCCTACAATGAGCAGTTCTTC
TRBV7-6	-	TRBJ2-3	-	CASSLDGRTVADTQYF	TGTGCCAGCAGCTTAGACGGCCGCACAGTCGCAGATACGCAGTATTTT
TRBV6-5	-	TRBJ2-7	-	CASSYGRPNSYEQYF	TGTGCCAGCAGTTACGGGAGGCCGAACTCCTACGAGCAGTACTTC
TRBV11-2	TRBD2	TRBJ2-3	-	CASSFGASGGELDTQYF	TGTGCCAGCAGCTTTGGCGCTAGCGGGGGAGAACTAGATACGCAGTATTTT
TRBV4-1	TRBD1	TRBJ1-5	-	CASSTAEGARDQPQHF	TGCGCCAGCAGCACGGCCGAGGGGGCGCGTGATCAGCCCCAGCATTTT
TRBV19	-	TRBJ1-2	-	CATTGYNVANYGYTF	TGTGCCACAACAGGTTATAATGTCGCTAACTATGGCTACACCTTC
TRBV5-1	TRBD1	TRBJ2-5	-	CASSWGQGETQYF	TGCGCCAGCAGCTGGGGACAGGGGGAGACCCAGTACTTC
TRBV2	-	TRBJ1-6	-	CASSEGPGVNSPLHF	TGTGCCAGCAGTGAGGGGCCAGGGGTGAATTCACCCCTCCACTTT
TRBV6-5	-	TRBJ2-7	-	CASSSGLGEQYF	TGTGCCAGCAGTTCGGGTCTAGGAGAGCAGTACTTC
TRBV10-3	-	TRBJ1-2	-	CAITETGGGYTF	TGTGCCATCACAGAGACAGGAGGTGGCTACACCTTC
TRBV7-9	-	TRBJ2-7	-	CASSLGRGEQYF	TGTGCCAGCAGCTTAGGGAGAGGCGAGCAGTACTTC
TRBV7-6	-	TRBJ2-6	-	CASSLERDNDNTGANVLTF	TGTGCCAGCAGCCTAGAGAGAGACAATGACAACACTGGGGCCAACGTCCTGACTTTC
TRBV6-4	TRBD2	TRBJ2-3	-	CASSPSGGNTDTQYF	TGTGCCAGCAGTCCTAGCGGGGGGAACACAGATACGCAGTATTTT
TRBV7-6	TRBD1	TRBJ1-2	-	CASSPRAGTGRDGYTF	TGTGCCAGCAGCCCACGAGCCGGGACAGGGAGGGATGGCTACACCTTC
TRBV4-3	-	TRBJ2-7	few	CASSQDPRVDEQYF	TGCGCCAGCAGCCAAGATCCCAGGGTGGACGAGCAGTACTTC
TRBV5-4	-	TRBJ2-1	-	CASSFDTGVYNEQFF	TGTGCCAGCAGCTTCGACACGGGGGTGTACAATGAGCAGTTCTTC
TRBV6-5	-	TRBJ1-1	-	CASSYGGAVRNTEAFF	TGTGCCAGCAGTTACGGAGGAGCAGTTAGGAACACTGAAGCTTTCTTT
TRBV6-5	-	TRBJ2-7	once	CASSYGSGTGEQYF	TGTGCCAGCAGTTACGGGTCGGGAACCGGCGAGCAGTACTTC
TRBV7-2	TRBD2	TRBJ2-3	-	CASSRLASGGGPTDTQYF	TGTGCCAGCAGCCGACTTGCTAGCGGGGGGGGGCCCACAGATACGCAGTATTTT
TRBV11-3	TRBD2	TRBJ2-1	-	CASSRTSESSYNEQFF	TGTGCCAGCAGTCGGACTAGCGAGAGCTCCTACAATGAGCAGTTCTTC
TRBV27	TRBD1	TRBJ2-7	-	CASSFEGTGAPYEQYF	TGTGCCAGCAGTTTTGAAGGGACAGGGGCCCCCTACGAGCAGTACTTC
TRBV4-3	TRBD2	TRBJ2-7	-	CASSQDLAGASYEQYF	TGCGCCAGCAGCCAAGATTTAGCGGGGGCATCCTACGAGCAGTACTTC
TRBV6-5	-	TRBJ1-1	-	CASSYGQMNTEAFF	TGTGCCAGCAGTTACGGGCAGATGAACACTGAAGCTTTCTTT
TRBV6-6	-	TRBJ1-3	-	CASSYEGPGNTIYF	TGTGCCAGCAGTTACGAGGGCCCTGGAAACACCATATATTTT
TRBV2	-	TRBJ1-2	-	CASSVEQGYYGYTF	TGTGCCAGCAGCGTTGAACAGGGTTACTATGGCTACACCTTC
TRBV11-3	-	TRBJ2-1	-	CASSPRAGMGNEQFF	TGTGCCAGCAGTCCAAGGGCCGGGATGGGGAATGAGCAGTTCTTC
TRBV29-1	TRBD1	TRBJ2-3	once	CSVGGTGYMDTQYF	TGCAGCGTTGGGGGGACAGGGTATATGGATACGCAGTATTTT
TRBV6-5	-	TRBJ1-6	-	CASSYSGDIRSPLHF	TGTGCCAGCAGTTACTCGGGAGATATTCGTTCACCCCTCCACTTT
TRBV6-5	-	TRBJ2-1	-	CASSSPPGTYNEQFF	TGTGCCAGCAGCTCCCCACCGGGGACCTACAATGAGCAGTTCTTC
TRBV19	TRBD1	TRBJ2-2	-	CASTAAGQGMGELFF	TGTGCCAGTACCGCCGCCGGACAGGGCATGGGGGAGCTGTTTTTT
TRBV5-1	TRBD2	TRBJ2-2	-	CASSSGGGASTGELFF	TGCGCCAGCAGCTCTGGCGGGGGGGCCTCTACCGGGGAGCTGTTTTTT
TRBV9	TRBD2	TRBJ2-3	-	CASSVGAGESTDTQYF	TGTGCCAGCAGCGTAGGAGCGGGGGAGAGCACAGATACGCAGTATTTT
TRBV19	-	TRBJ2-3	-	CASRRGPYLADTQYF	TGTGCCAGTAGACGGGGTCCATACCTTGCAGATACGCAGTATTTT
TRBV15	TRBD1	TRBJ2-2	-	CATSREAGQGMNTGELFF	TGTGCCACCAGCAGAGAAGCGGGACAGGGAATGAACACCGGGGAGCTGTTTTTT
TRBV7-7	TRBD2	TRBJ2-7	-	CASSGGTTPYEQYF	TGTGCTAGCAGCGGGGGGACTACGCCGTACGAGCAGTACTTC
TRBV11-2	TRBD2	TRBJ2-7	-	CASSLGGGPTDSTYEQYF	TGTGCCAGCAGCTTAGGGGGGGGTCCTACGGATTCTACCTACGAGCAGTACTTC
TRBV2	TRBD1	TRBJ1-2	few	CASREQGHNYGYTF	TGTGCCAGCAGGGAACAGGGGCATAACTATGGCTACACCTTC
TRBV9	-	TRBJ2-7	-	CASSVGDRRKLREQYF	TGTGCCAGCAGCGTAGGAGACAGACGGAAACTACGCGAGCAGTACTTC
TRBV29-1	-	TRBJ1-2	-	CSVKVRDTDGYTF	TGCAGCGTCAAAGTTCGGGACACGGATGGCTACACCTTC
TRBV7-6	TRBD1	TRBJ1-3	-	CASSLEGGGNPGNTIYF	TGTGCCAGCAGCTTAGAAGGGGGCGGGAACCCTGGAAACACCATATATTTT
TRBV6-6	TRBD1	TRBJ1-1	-	CASSHPGQGWSAEAFF	TGTGCCAGCAGTCACCCGGGACAGGGTTGGAGCGCTGAAGCTTTCTTT
TRBV5-4	-	TRBJ1-5	-	CASSLVETHNQPQHF	TGTGCCAGCAGCTTGGTTGAGACACACAATCAGCCCCAGCATTTT
TRBV30	-	TRBJ1-2	-	CAREGGENYGYTF	TGTGCCCGGGAGGGGGGAGAAAACTATGGCTACACCTTC
TRBV11-2	-	TRBJ2-5	few	CASSRGPEETQYF	TGTGCCAGCAGCCGTGGCCCAGAAGAGACCCAGTACTTC